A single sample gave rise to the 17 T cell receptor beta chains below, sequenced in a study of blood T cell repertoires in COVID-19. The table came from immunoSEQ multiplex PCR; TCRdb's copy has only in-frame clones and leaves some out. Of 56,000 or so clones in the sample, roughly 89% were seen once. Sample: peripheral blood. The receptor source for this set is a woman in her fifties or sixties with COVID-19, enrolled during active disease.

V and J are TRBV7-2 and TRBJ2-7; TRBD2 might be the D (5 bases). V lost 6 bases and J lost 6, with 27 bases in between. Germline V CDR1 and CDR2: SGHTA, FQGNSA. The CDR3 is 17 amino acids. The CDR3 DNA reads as TGTGCCAGCAGTCCCAACTTGAGACACCCTAGAGGGATCGAGCAGTACTTC. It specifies CASSPNLRHPRGIEQYF.

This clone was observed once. The CDR3 bases are TGTGCCAGCAGCTTACAGCCGGGACAGGAGTATGATGGCTACACCTTC. This encodes CASSLQPGQEYDGYTF. This sequence joins TRBV11-2 and TRBJ1-2; 8 nucleotides match TRBD1. The CDR3 contains 16 residues. Germline-derived CDR1 and CDR2 are SGHAT and FQNNGV. After removal of 2 bases from V and 6 bases from J, the junction contained 11 bases not matched to a gene.

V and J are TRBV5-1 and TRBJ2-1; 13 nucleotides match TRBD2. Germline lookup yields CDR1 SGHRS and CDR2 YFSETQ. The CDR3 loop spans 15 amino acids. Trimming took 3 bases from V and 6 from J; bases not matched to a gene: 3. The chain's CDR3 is CASSSGLAGVNEQFF. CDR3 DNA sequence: TGCGCCAGCAGCTCCGGACTAGCGGGAGTCAATGAGCAGTTCTTC.

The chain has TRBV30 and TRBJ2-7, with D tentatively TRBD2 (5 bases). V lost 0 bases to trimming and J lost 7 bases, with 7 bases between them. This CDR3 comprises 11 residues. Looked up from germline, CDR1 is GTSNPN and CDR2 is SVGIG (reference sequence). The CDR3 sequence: CAWSVLVEQYF. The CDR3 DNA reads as TGTGCCTGGAGTGTACTAGTAGAGCAGTACTTC. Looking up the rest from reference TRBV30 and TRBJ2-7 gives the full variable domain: SQTIHQWPATLVQPVGSPLSLECTVEGTSNPNLYWYRQAAGRGLQLLFYSVGIGQISSEVPQNLSASRPQDRQFILSSKKLLLSDSGFYLCAWSVLVEQYFGPGTRLTVT.

CDR3 sequence: CASSFVGGPTYEQYF. The CDR3 DNA reads TGTGCCAGCAGCTTTGTCGGCGGGCCGACCTACGAGCAGTACTTC. The rearrangement uses TRBV12-1 and TRBJ2-7; the table's D call of TRBD2 was not tested on the DNA. TRBV12-1 corresponds to a pseudogene. This CDR3 region has 15 residues.

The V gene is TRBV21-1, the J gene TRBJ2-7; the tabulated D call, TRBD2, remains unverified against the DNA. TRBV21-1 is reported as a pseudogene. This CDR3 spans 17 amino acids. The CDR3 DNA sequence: TGTGCCAGCAGCAAACGGTCCCGCGGTTCTAACTCCTACGAGCAGTACTTC. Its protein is CASSKRSRGSNSYEQYF.

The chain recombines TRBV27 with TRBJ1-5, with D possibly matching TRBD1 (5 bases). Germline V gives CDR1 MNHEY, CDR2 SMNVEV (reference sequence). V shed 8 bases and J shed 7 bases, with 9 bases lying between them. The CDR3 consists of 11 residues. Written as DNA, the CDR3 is TGTGCCAGCGGCACAGGCCAGCCCCAGCATTTT. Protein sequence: CASGTGQPQHF.

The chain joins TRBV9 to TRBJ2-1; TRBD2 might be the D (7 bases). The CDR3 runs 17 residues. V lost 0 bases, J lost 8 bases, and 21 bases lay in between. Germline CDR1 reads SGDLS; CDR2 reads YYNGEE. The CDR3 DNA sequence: TGTGCCAGCAGCGTAGGGGCGGGGGCCTTACTTTTGGATGAGCAGTTCTTC. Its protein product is CASSVGAGALLLDEQFF. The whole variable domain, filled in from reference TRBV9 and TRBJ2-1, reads DSGVTQTPKHLITATGQRVTLRCSPRSGDLSVYWYQQSLDQGLQFLIQYYNGEERAKGNILERFSAQQFPDLHSELNLSSLELGDSALYFCASSVGAGALLLDEQFFGPGTRLTVL.

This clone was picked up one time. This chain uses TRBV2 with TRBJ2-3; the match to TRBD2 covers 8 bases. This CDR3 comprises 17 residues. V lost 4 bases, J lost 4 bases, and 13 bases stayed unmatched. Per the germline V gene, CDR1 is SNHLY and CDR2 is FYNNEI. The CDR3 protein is CASSALTGGRIADTQYF. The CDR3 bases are TGTGCCAGCAGTGCCTTAACGGGGGGGCGTATCGCAGATACGCAGTATTTT.

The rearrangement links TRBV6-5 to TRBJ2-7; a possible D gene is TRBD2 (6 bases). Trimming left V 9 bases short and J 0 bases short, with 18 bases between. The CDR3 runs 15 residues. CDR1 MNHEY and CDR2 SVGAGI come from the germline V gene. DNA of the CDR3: TGTGCCAGTCTGAAGCTAGCGCCCAACTCCTACGAGCAGTACTTC. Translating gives CASLKLAPNSYEQYF.

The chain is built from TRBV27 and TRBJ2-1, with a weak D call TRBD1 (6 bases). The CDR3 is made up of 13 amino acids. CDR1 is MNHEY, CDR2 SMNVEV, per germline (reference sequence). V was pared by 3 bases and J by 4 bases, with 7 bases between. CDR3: CASSFGQYNEQFF. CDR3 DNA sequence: TGTGCCAGCAGTTTTGGACAGTACAATGAGCAGTTCTTC.

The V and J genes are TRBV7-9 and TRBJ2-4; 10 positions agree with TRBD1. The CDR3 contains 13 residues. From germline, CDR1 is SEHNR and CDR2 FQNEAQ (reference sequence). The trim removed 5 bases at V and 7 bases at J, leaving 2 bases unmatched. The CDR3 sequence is CASSLGQGNIQYF. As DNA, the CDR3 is TGTGCCAGCAGCCTGGGACAGGGGAACATTCAGTACTTC.

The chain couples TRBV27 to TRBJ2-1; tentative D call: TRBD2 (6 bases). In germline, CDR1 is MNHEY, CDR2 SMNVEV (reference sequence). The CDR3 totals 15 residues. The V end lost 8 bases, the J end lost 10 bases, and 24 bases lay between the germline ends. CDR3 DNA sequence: TGTGCCAGCGGGTCCGGGACCCTTCCCAGCGGGGAGCAGTTCTTC. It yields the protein CASGSGTLPSGEQFF.

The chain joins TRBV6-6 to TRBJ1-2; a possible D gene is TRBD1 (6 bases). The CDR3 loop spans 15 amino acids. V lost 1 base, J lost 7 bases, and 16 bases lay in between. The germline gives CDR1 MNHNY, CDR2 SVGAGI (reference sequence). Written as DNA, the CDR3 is TGTGCCAGCAGTTACTTCAGACAGGACCCCTCTGGCTACACCTTC. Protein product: CASSYFRQDPSGYTF.

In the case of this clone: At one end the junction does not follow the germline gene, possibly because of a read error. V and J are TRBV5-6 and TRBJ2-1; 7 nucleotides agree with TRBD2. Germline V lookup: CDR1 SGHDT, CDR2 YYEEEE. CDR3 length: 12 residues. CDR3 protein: CASSLATSIGVF. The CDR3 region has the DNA TGTGCCAGCAGCTTGGCGACTAGCATCGGGGTCTTC. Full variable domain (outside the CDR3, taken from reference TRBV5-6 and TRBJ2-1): DAGVTQSPTHLIKTRGQQVTLRCSPKSGHDTVSWYQQALGQGPQFIFQYYEEEERQRGNFPDRFSGHQFPNYSSELNVNALLLGDSALYLCASSLATSIGVFGPGTRLTVL.

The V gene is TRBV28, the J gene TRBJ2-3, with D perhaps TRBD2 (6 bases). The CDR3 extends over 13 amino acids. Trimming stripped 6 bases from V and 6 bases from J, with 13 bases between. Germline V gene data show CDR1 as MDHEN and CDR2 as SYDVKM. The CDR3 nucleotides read TGTGCCAGCAGGGGCGGGAACCAGGATACGCAGTATTTT. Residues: CASRGGNQDTQYF.

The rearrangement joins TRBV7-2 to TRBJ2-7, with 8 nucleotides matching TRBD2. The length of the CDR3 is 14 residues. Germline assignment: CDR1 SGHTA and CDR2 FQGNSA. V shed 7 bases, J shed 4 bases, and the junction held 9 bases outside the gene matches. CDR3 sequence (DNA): TGTGCCAGCACCCCCCCGGGGGGGCTATACGAGCAGTACTTC. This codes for CASTPPGGLYEQYF.